This is a list of T cell receptor beta chains from one sample in a study of T cell repertoires in cytomegalovirus infection. Antigens of these TCRs are unknown. TCRdb passed the reads through MiXCR, listing each CDR3 protein once. This sample has 200,000 to 250,000 distinct CDR3 sequences; about 38% occur once, and the top ten carry more than 50%. This specimen was CD8+ T cells from cultured PBMCs, taken from culture after CMV antigen stimulation. Receptors were obtained from a human donor in good health (CMV status not recorded). Some clones in this sample may be carry-over from other donors' samples. CDR3s include the opening cysteine and the closing phenylalanine or tryptophan. The D gene is left open where the match is weak. Rows may omit the clone size; those that give it use once, few, many or a size class.

J gene: TRBJ1-1; D gene: TRBD1; V gene: TRBV7-8; clone size: few; CDR3 DNA: TGTGCCAGCAGCCCACGCGGGACAGGGTACACTGAAGCTTTCTTT; CDR3 protein: CASSPRGTGYTEAFF
J gene: TRBJ2-1; D gene: NA; V gene: TRBV28; clone size: few; CDR3 DNA: TGTGCCAGCAGTTTAGAATCTAGCCCCAATGAGCAGTTCTTC; CDR3 protein: CASSLESSPNEQFF
J gene: TRBJ1-2; D gene: NA; V gene: TRBV7-8; clone size: few; CDR3 DNA: TGTGCCGCAGAGGGGGAGAATGGCTACACCTTC; CDR3 protein: CAAEGENGYTF
J gene: TRBJ2-7; D gene: NA; V gene: TRBV6-5; clone size: once; CDR3 DNA: TGTGCCAGCAGTTTGACAGTAGGATACTACGAGCAGTACTTC; CDR3 protein: CASSLTVGYYEQYF
J gene: TRBJ2-2; D gene: TRBD1; V gene: TRBV20-1; clone size: few; CDR3 DNA: TGCAGTGCATTAGGACAGGGGGCGCCCACCGGGGAGCTGTTTTTT; CDR3 protein: CSALGQGAPTGELFF
J gene: TRBJ2-7; D gene: NA; V gene: TRBV7-2; clone size: many; CDR3 DNA: TGTGCCAGCAGCTTCGGGAACTACGAGCAGTACTTC; CDR3 protein: CASSFGNYEQYF
J gene: TRBJ2-1; D gene: NA; V gene: TRBV3-1; clone size: NA; CDR3 DNA: TGTGCCAGCAGCCCCGAGCGAGATCTTAAGCAGTTCTTC; CDR3 protein: CASSPERDLKQFF
J gene: TRBJ2-3; D gene: NA; V gene: TRBV12-3/TRBV12-4; clone size: NA; CDR3 DNA: TGTGCCAGCAGTTTAAGTCGCGGAGGTACCCCCATAGATACGCAGTATTTT; CDR3 protein: CASSLSRGGTPIDTQYF
J gene: TRBJ2-1; D gene: NA; V gene: TRBV7-2; clone size: NA; CDR3 DNA: TGTGCCAGCAGCTTAGGGGGGGACTCCTACAATGAGCAGTTCTTC; CDR3 protein: CASSLGGDSYNEQFF
J gene: TRBJ2-7; D gene: NA; V gene: TRBV4-1; clone size: once; CDR3 DNA: TGCGCCAGCAGCCACTCAACCAACTACGAGCAGTACTTC; CDR3 protein: CASSHSTNYEQYF
J gene: TRBJ1-5; D gene: TRBD1; V gene: TRBV7-6; clone size: many; CDR3 DNA: TGTGCCAGCAGCCCTCTGGGACAGTACAATCAGCCCCAGCATTTT; CDR3 protein: CASSPLGQYNQPQHF
J gene: TRBJ1-2; D gene: TRBD1; V gene: TRBV19; clone size: NA; CDR3 DNA: TGTGCCAGTAGTGTACCGGGACAGAGTAACTATGGCTACACCTTC; CDR3 protein: CASSVPGQSNYGYTF
J gene: TRBJ2-6; D gene: TRBD1; V gene: TRBV7-3; clone size: many; CDR3 DNA: TGTGCCAGCAGCTTAACCGGACAGGGGAGCTCTGGGGCCAACGTCCTGACTTTC; CDR3 protein: CASSLTGQGSSGANVLTF
J gene: TRBJ2-7; D gene: NA; V gene: TRBV5-5; clone size: NA; CDR3 DNA: TGTGCCAGCACCGGGGAAAGGACAGTTGACGTCGGGGAGCAGTACTTC; CDR3 protein: CASTGERTVDVGEQYF
J gene: TRBJ2-1; D gene: TRBD2; V gene: TRBV6-1; clone size: NA; CDR3 DNA: TGTGCCAGCAGTCTTTATAGCGGGAGGGAATACAATGAGCAGTTCTTC; CDR3 protein: CASSLYSGREYNEQFF
J gene: TRBJ2-1; D gene: NA; V gene: TRBV5-6; clone size: NA; CDR3 DNA: TGTGCCAGCAGCTTGGTGGGCCCGGGTAATGAGCAGTTCTTC; CDR3 protein: CASSLVGPGNEQFF
J gene: TRBJ2-1; D gene: NA; V gene: TRBV7-4; clone size: many; CDR3 DNA: TGTGCAAGCAGCTTGTTGGGAATATCCAACTACAATGAGCCGTTCTTC; CDR3 protein: CASSLLGISNYNEPFF
J gene: TRBJ2-1; D gene: TRBD1; V gene: TRBV6-1; clone size: few; CDR3 DNA: TGTGCCGTGGGACAGGGGCTCAATGAGCAGTTCTTC; CDR3 protein: CAVGQGLNEQFF
J gene: TRBJ2-3; D gene: NA; V gene: TRBV2; clone size: few; CDR3 DNA: TGTGCCAGCAGTGACCTAATGGGTCAGGTCCAAGTGGATACGCAGTATTTT; CDR3 protein: CASSDLMGQVQVDTQYF
J gene: TRBJ2-7; D gene: TRBD2; V gene: TRBV6-5; clone size: NA; CDR3 DNA: TGTGCCAGCAGTTCTGGACTAGCGGGAAGAAACGAGCAGTACTTC; CDR3 protein: CASSSGLAGRNEQYF
J gene: TRBJ2-5; D gene: NA; V gene: TRBV14; clone size: NA; CDR3 DNA: TGTGCCAGCAGCCAAGAACCCGCGGAGACCCAGTACTTC; CDR3 protein: CASSQEPAETQYF
J gene: TRBJ1-5; D gene: TRBD1; V gene: TRBV20-1; clone size: many; CDR3 DNA: TGCAGTGCTAGAGGGACCGGGACAGGGAGGATCGGGAGCAATCAGCCCCAGCATTTT; CDR3 protein: CSARGTGTGRIGSNQPQHF
J gene: TRBJ1-5; D gene: NA; V gene: TRBV12-3/TRBV12-4; clone size: NA; CDR3 DNA: TGTGCCAGCAGTTTAGCGCTGGGGGGAGCTCAGCCCCAGCATTTT; CDR3 protein: CASSLALGGAQPQHF
J gene: TRBJ1-2; D gene: NA; V gene: TRBV12-3/TRBV12-4; clone size: NA; CDR3 DNA: TGTGCCAGCAGTTTACCGACGGACCCAGATGGCTACACCTTC; CDR3 protein: CASSLPTDPDGYTF
J gene: TRBJ2-6; D gene: TRBD1; V gene: TRBV7-3; clone size: NA; CDR3 DNA: TGTGCCAGCAGCTTGGGGACAGTCTCTGGGGCCAACGTCCTGACTTTC; CDR3 protein: CASSLGTVSGANVLTF
J gene: TRBJ1-2; D gene: TRBD1; V gene: TRBV12-5; clone size: few; CDR3 DNA: TGTGCTAGTGGTTTGCCTCAATATTCGACAGGGGCCTCCTATGGCTACACCTTC; CDR3 protein: CASGLPQYSTGASYGYTF
J gene: TRBJ1-5; D gene: NA; V gene: TRBV28; clone size: NA; CDR3 DNA: TGTGCCAGCAGCCAAATACAGGGCCCCAATCAGCCCCAGCATTTT; CDR3 protein: CASSQIQGPNQPQHF
J gene: TRBJ2-3; D gene: NA; V gene: TRBV9; clone size: NA; CDR3 DNA: TGTGCCAGCACCCCGGGGCGGGGCAGCACAGATACGCAGTATTTT; CDR3 protein: CASTPGRGSTDTQYF
J gene: TRBJ2-7; D gene: NA; V gene: TRBV5-4; clone size: NA; CDR3 DNA: TGTGCCAGCAGAACAGGGACCTTCTCCTACGAGCAGTACTTC; CDR3 protein: CASRTGTFSYEQYF
J gene: TRBJ1-1; D gene: NA; V gene: TRBV14; clone size: NA; CDR3 DNA: TGTGCCAGCAGCCAAGACTGGAGGGGTCAGAACACTGAAGCTTTCTTT; CDR3 protein: CASSQDWRGQNTEAFF
J gene: TRBJ1-1; D gene: NA; V gene: TRBV6-6; clone size: few; CDR3 DNA: TGTGCCAGCAGTGGGCGATTGGAGAGACGGAACACTGAAGCTTTCTTT; CDR3 protein: CASSGRLERRNTEAFF
J gene: TRBJ1-1; D gene: NA; V gene: TRBV7-3; clone size: NA; CDR3 DNA: TGTGCCAGCAGCTTATCATCGTCGGACACTGAAGCTTTCTTT; CDR3 protein: CASSLSSSDTEAFF
J gene: TRBJ1-2; D gene: NA; V gene: TRBV6-1; clone size: NA; CDR3 DNA: TGTGCCAGCAGTGAAGGGGCTCCATATGGCTACACCTTC; CDR3 protein: CASSEGAPYGYTF
J gene: TRBJ1-3; D gene: NA; V gene: TRBV6-1; clone size: few; CDR3 DNA: TGTGCCAGCAGTGAGTGGGAAAGGGGGTTCGGAACCCACTCTGGAAACACCATATATTTT; CDR3 protein: CASSEWERGFGTHSGNTIYF
J gene: TRBJ1-5; D gene: NA; V gene: TRBV6-8; clone size: NA; CDR3 DNA: TGTGCCAGCAGTTCTCCCCGGCGGCAGGGTAGGCAGCCCCAGCATTTT; CDR3 protein: CASSSPRRQGRQPQHF
J gene: TRBJ2-1; D gene: NA; V gene: TRBV11-1; clone size: NA; CDR3 DNA: TGTGCCAGCAGCTCGGGGGCGGGGAGTCACTACAATGAGCAGTTCTTC; CDR3 protein: CASSSGAGSHYNEQFF
J gene: TRBJ2-7; D gene: NA; V gene: TRBV7-8; clone size: many; CDR3 DNA: TGTGCCAGCAGCTTAGAAATCTACGAGCAGTACTTC; CDR3 protein: CASSLEIYEQYF
J gene: TRBJ1-1; D gene: NA; V gene: TRBV7-3; clone size: many; CDR3 DNA: TGTGCCAGCAGCTTAACTGGGGTGAACACTGAAGCTTTCTTT; CDR3 protein: CASSLTGVNTEAFF
J gene: TRBJ2-4; D gene: TRBD2; V gene: TRBV5-1; clone size: few; CDR3 DNA: TGCGCCAGCAGCTTAGGGACTAGCGGGAGGTCGGTTATAGCCAAAAACATTCAGTACTTC; CDR3 protein: CASSLGTSGRSVIAKNIQYF
J gene: TRBJ1-6; D gene: TRBD1; V gene: TRBV25-1; clone size: few; CDR3 DNA: TGTGCCAGCAGTGAATATACGGGACAGAGTTACTATAATTCACCCCTCCACTTT; CDR3 protein: CASSEYTGQSYYNSPLHF
J gene: TRBJ1-2; D gene: NA; V gene: TRBV28; clone size: NA; CDR3 DNA: TGTGCCAGCAGTGGAGGCCTTGGACAGCACTATGGCTACACCTTC; CDR3 protein: CASSGGLGQHYGYTF
J gene: TRBJ1-2; D gene: NA; V gene: TRBV27; clone size: NA; CDR3 DNA: TGTGCCATAGGAGGGGGAGGGCGAGGCTACACCTTC; CDR3 protein: CAIGGGGRGYTF
J gene: TRBJ2-3; D gene: NA; V gene: TRBV6-6; clone size: few; CDR3 DNA: TGTGCCAGCAGTTCCGTCTCCCGTACGCAGTATTTT; CDR3 protein: CASSSVSRTQYF
J gene: TRBJ1-5; D gene: TRBD1; V gene: TRBV6-6; clone size: NA; CDR3 DNA: TGTGCCAGCACGTCCAGGGGGCTATTTCAGCCCCAGCATTTT; CDR3 protein: CASTSRGLFQPQHF
J gene: TRBJ2-1; D gene: TRBD1; V gene: TRBV24-1; clone size: NA; CDR3 DNA: TGTGCCACCAGTGATGACAGGGAAGGGTCGTACAATGAGCAGTTCTTC; CDR3 protein: CATSDDREGSYNEQFF
J gene: TRBJ2-1; D gene: NA; V gene: TRBV24-1; clone size: many; CDR3 DNA: TGTGCCACCAGTGACCACAGGCTAAGCAATGAGCAGTTCTTC; CDR3 protein: CATSDHRLSNEQFF
J gene: TRBJ1-4; D gene: TRBD1; V gene: TRBV7-9; clone size: few; CDR3 DNA: TGTGCCAGCAGCGACGTGACAGGGGGAAATGAAAAACTGTTTTTT; CDR3 protein: CASSDVTGGNEKLFF
J gene: TRBJ2-3; D gene: NA; V gene: TRBV2; clone size: few; CDR3 DNA: TGTGCCAGAAGTAGGGGCCCAGATACGCAGTATTTT; CDR3 protein: CARSRGPDTQYF
J gene: TRBJ2-3; D gene: TRBD2; V gene: TRBV11-3; clone size: NA; CDR3 DNA: TGTGCCAGCAGCTTAGATTCAAGAGCGGGGGGGCTCACAGATACGCAGTATTTT; CDR3 protein: CASSLDSRAGGLTDTQYF
J gene: TRBJ2-7; D gene: NA; V gene: TRBV4-1; clone size: few; CDR3 DNA: TGCGCCAGCAGCCACCAAGGGGGGGACGAGCAGTACTTC; CDR3 protein: CASSHQGGDEQYF
J gene: TRBJ2-7; D gene: NA; V gene: TRBV11-2; clone size: many; CDR3 DNA: TGTGCCAGCACCCGCCGGGGCGGTCACGAGCAGTACTTC; CDR3 protein: CASTRRGGHEQYF